This T cell receptor (beta chain) is from a study of T cell responses to AZD1222 COVID-19 vaccine. Study-level information: Analysis merged second doses at about 4 or about 12 weeks. Study findings and constraints: A reported finding is that nearly half of spike-specific TCRs target unmutated variant regions.

The germline CDR1 and CDR2 sequences are GTSNPN and SVGIG (reference sequence). Trimming removed 0 bases at V and 8 bases at J, with 16 bases between. This CDR3 has 14 amino acids. Method: immunoSEQ multiplex PCR; TCRdb's copy keeps in-frame clones and lacks some. Here the sample spans around 96,000 clones, over 75% being singletons. Notes on this clone: Its antigen is not known.

The starting material was peripheral blood, obtained on day 0 of AZD1222 vaccination. The rearrangement uses TRBV30 and TRBJ1-2, with D possibly matching TRBD1 (6 bases). This clonotype originated in an adult in good health. The CDR3 coding sequence is TGTGCCTGGAGTGTCTCGGCAGGGGCACTAGGCTACACCTTC. This sequence encodes CAWSVSAGALGYTF. Together with reference TRBV30 and TRBJ1-2, the CDR3 gives the full variable domain: SQTIHQWPATLVQPVGSPLSLECTVEGTSNPNLYWYRQAAGRGLQLLFYSVGIGQISSEVPQNLSASRPQDRQFILSSKKLLLSDSGFYLCAWSVSAGALGYTFGSGTRLTVV.